The T cell receptor (beta chain) described here comes from a study of blood T cell repertoires in COVID-19. Study-level background: From the United States, Italy and Spain came samples of acute and convalescent COVID-19. T cells, B-cell-depleted T cells, or PBMCs provided the cDNA or gDNA that served as material.

The V and J ends lost 4 bases and 5 bases respectively, with 11 bases between them. Germline V lookup: CDR1 SNHLY, CDR2 FYNNEI. This CDR3 region has 13 residues. As originally analysed: The authors estimated nucleated cell counts from reference gene primer amplification. Here immunoSEQ multiplex PCR was the method, and the copy in TCRdb shows in-frame clones only, minus some. D and trimming were read from the DNA, whereas the V and J calls and clone size are those reported in that table. The repertoire includes about 86,000 clones, approximately 79% of them detected once, and around 11% sits in the top ten.

This sequence joins TRBV2 and TRBJ2-5, with TRBD1 as a possible D gene (6 bases). This receptor was obtained from a man between 65 and 79 years old with acute or convalescent COVID-19. Specimen: peripheral blood. CDR3 amino acids: CASSAQGKETQYF. The CDR3 DNA sequence: TGTGCCAGCAGTGCTCAGGGGAAGGAGACCCAGTACTTC.